The clone carrying this TCR beta chain was seen many times. Unique molecular identifiers were incorporated during preparation of the TCRbeta library. TCRdb reanalysed the PCR reads using MiXCR and keeps one entry per CDR3 protein. The sample holds hundreds of thousands of distinct CDR3 sequences; around 12% are singletons and the top ten take 0.79%. The CDR3 has 14 residues. CDR1 is DFQATT and CDR2 is SNEGSKA in the germline V gene (reference sequence). Trimming shortened V by 3 bases and J by 3 bases, and 15 bases separated the two germline ends. The data were obtained in a study of T-cell reconstitution after alpha-beta-depleted transplantation in children.

This receptor was obtained from a girl aged 2-10 years with congenital amegakaryocytic thrombocytopenia, due to receive a stem cell transplant. The sequenced sample was PBMCs, obtained before TCRalphabeta/CD19-depleted stem cell transplant. The chain carries TRBV20-1 and TRBJ2-7; possible D gene TRBD2, 7 bases. The CDR3 loop is CSARIQGGGYEQYF. CDR3 in DNA: TGCAGTGCTAGGATACAGGGAGGGGGCTACGAGCAGTACTTC.